A single sample gave rise to the 12 T cell receptor beta chains below, sequenced in a study of shared clonotypes between healthy human individuals. Terminally differentiated effector memory CD45RA+ cells were excluded by CCR7 positive selection of CD45RO-negative cells. TCRdb keeps only in-frame clones here, not all; method: immunoSEQ multiplex PCR. The table has hundreds of thousands of clones, around 92% seen once. The specimen was naive CD8+ T cells sorted from blood. All receptors come from a man aged 25 to 40 in good health.

This rearrangement joins TRBV6-6 to TRBJ2-7, with D maybe TRBD1 (6 bases). Deletions cut 9 bases from V and 3 bases from J, with 15 bases between. This CDR3 contains 13 residues. The germline V gene has CDR1 MNHNY and CDR2 SVGAGI (reference sequence). This CDR3 is CASRMTGVYEQYF. Here the CDR3 DNA reads TGTGCCAGTAGGATGACAGGAGTCTACGAGCAGTACTTC.

J is TRBJ2-7 and V is TRBV5-1; TRBD2 might be the D (5 bases). Germline V gives CDR1 SGHRS, CDR2 YFSETQ. V was trimmed by 1 base and J by 5 bases, leaving 13 bases between them. CDR3 length equals 14 residues. Written as DNA, the CDR3 is TGCGCCAGCAGCTTGTGGCCGGGGATAGACGAGCAGTACTTC. Translated: CASSLWPGIDEQYF.

This chain links TRBV5-1 with TRBJ2-2, with TRBD2 matching over 15 bases. CDR3 length equals 21 residues. V shed 2 bases and J 4 bases; nucleotides not matched to a gene: 15. The germline V gene encodes CDR1 SGHRS and CDR2 YFSETQ. In DNA, the CDR3 is TGCGCCAGCAGCTTCTTCAATCCGGGACTAGCGGGAGGACTTATCACCGGGGAGCTGTTTTTT. Amino acid sequence: CASSFFNPGLAGGLITGELFF.

Note on this clone: This sample includes further DNA sequences coding for the same CDR3. The J gene is TRBJ2-3, the V gene TRBV7-2; no reliable D call. The CDR3 consists of 12 residues. CDR1 and CDR2 from the germline V gene are SGHTA and FQGNSA. Trimming cost V 2 bases and J 5 bases, with 5 bases left between them. DNA for the CDR3: TGTGCCAGCAGCTTACCGGGAGATACGCAGTATTTT. Translating it yields CASSLPGDTQYF.

The rearrangement links TRBV6-5 to TRBJ2-3, with TRBD2 matching over 8 bases. The trim removed 4 bases at V and 2 bases at J, leaving 5 bases unmatched. CDR3 size: 15 residues. Germline CDR1 MNHEY, CDR2 SVGAGI. The CDR3 nucleotides are TGTGCCAGCAGTTCCACTAGCGGATACACAGATACGCAGTATTTT. Translating it yields CASSSTSGYTDTQYF.

The chain is built from TRBV7-2 and TRBJ2-7; either TRBD1 or TRBD2 may fit D (6 bases each). The V end lost 4 bases, the J end lost 2 bases, and 12 bases lay between the germline ends. The CDR3 is made up of 14 amino acids. Germline V gene data show CDR1 as SGHTA and CDR2 as FQGNSA. CDR3 sequence: CASSSIGGPYEQYF. The DNA for the CDR3 is TGTGCCAGCAGCTCCATAGGGGGGCCCTACGAGCAGTACTTC.

V usage is TRBV27 and J usage is TRBJ2-7, with TRBD2 as a possible D gene (6 bases). CDR3 size: 14 residues. The germline V gene encodes CDR1 MNHEY and CDR2 SMNVEV (reference sequence). The V end lost 5 bases, the J end lost 3 bases, and 14 bases lay between the germline ends. This CDR3 reads CASSKAGTGYEQYF. The CDR3 DNA follows: TGTGCCAGCAGTAAAGCCGGGACTGGCTACGAGCAGTACTTC.

The genes are TRBV2 and TRBJ2-1; no clear D gene. Germline CDR1 and CDR2: SNHLY and FYNNEI. The CDR3 consists of 11 residues. The V end was cut by 9 bases, the J end by 5 bases, with 8 bases between. The CDR3 loop reads CASFRNNEQFF. In DNA form, the CDR3 reads TGTGCCAGTTTCCGGAACAATGAGCAGTTCTTC.

The gene calls are TRBV28 and TRBJ1-2, with 7 positions matching TRBD1. J was trimmed by 7 bases and V by 8 bases; bases with no gene match: 10. The CDR3 loop spans 13 amino acids. Germline CDR1 and CDR2: MDHEN and SYDVKM. CDR3 protein: CASRTQGSGGYTF. Written as DNA, the CDR3 is TGTGCCAGCCGGACACAGGGGTCGGGTGGCTACACCTTC.

The chain couples TRBV5-4 to TRBJ2-7, with a possible D match to TRBD1 (6 bases). CDR3 length equals 11 residues. V was cut by 3 bases and J by 9 bases, with 10 bases left in between. Germline V gene lookup returns CDR1 SGHNT and CDR2 YYREEE (reference sequence). CDR3 nucleotide sequence: TGTGCCAGCAGCTCCACACAGGGGCAGTACTTC. Translated, it gives CASSSTQGQYF.

The rearrangement links TRBV2 to TRBJ2-3, with D possibly matching TRBD2 (6 bases). The germline CDR1 and CDR2 sequences are SNHLY and FYNNEI. Trimming shortened V by 8 bases and J by 6 bases, and 21 bases separated the two germline ends. The CDR3 loop spans 15 amino acids. The DNA for the CDR3 is TGTGCCAGCTTAACTAGCCCTACAATGGGGGATACGCAGTATTTT. It is translated as CASLTSPTMGDTQYF.

The chain has TRBV7-9 and TRBJ2-1; 7 bases align to TRBD1. V shed 0 bases and J 6 bases; nucleotides not matched to a gene: 8. The CDR3 extends over 16 amino acids. CDR1 and CDR2 from the germline V gene are SEHNR and FQNEAQ (reference sequence). The CDR3 DNA reads TGTGCCAGCAGCTTAGCGTTAGGGGGCACAGTCAATGAGCAGTTCTTC. Protein product: CASSLALGGTVNEQFF.